This T cell receptor beta chain was observed in a study of regulatory T cells in long-lasting Graves disease. This clonotype was counted many times. As yet, its antigen is unknown. CDR3 regions were amplified by Arm-PCR using iRepertoire HTBI primers to build TCR beta libraries. In the original workflow: Detected in the samples were roughly 60 TRBV and 12 to 15 TRBJ segments. Each CDR3 protein gets one entry after TCRdb re-called the multiplex PCR reads with MiXCR. It is TCRdb's table, rather than the study itself, that gives the V and J calls and clone size. This table has roughly 440,000 distinct CDR3 sequences, 16% appearing once. The germline gives CDR1 MNHEY, CDR2 SMNVEV (reference sequence). The CDR3 runs 18 residues. V lost 4 bases, J lost 6 bases, and 15 bases stayed unmatched. Time point specified: newly diagnosed GD, antithyroid drugs for less than 3 months. The TCR library was made from RNA that had been extracted from PBMCs in TRIzol.

Overall study findings and caveats: Less diverse TCR repertoires were seen in persistent Graves' patients than in newly diagnosed ones.

These records were also assigned to another study, of T cells in Graves' hyperthyroidism and ophthalmopathy. That work contributes: Thyroid ultrasound, orbital computed tomography, clinical symptoms, and serum thyroxine and TRAb underpinned diagnoses.

The sample consisted of peripheral blood mononuclear cells (PBMCs), taken at new diagnosis, from a patient treated with antithyroid drugs. The clonotype originates from a woman aged 18-29 years with Graves disease. V usage is TRBV27 and J usage is TRBJ2-1; the match to TRBD2 covers 10 bases. In DNA, the CDR3 is TGTGCCAGCAGTTCCAGGTCTAGCGGGAGTTGGGAGGTCAATGAGCAGTTCTTC. Protein sequence: CASSSRSSGSWEVNEQFF.